Described below is a single T cell receptor beta chain sequence and its context. The target antigen is unknown. This CDR3 is built from 16 residues. Germline values: CDR1 SGHVS, CDR2 FQNEAQ. Trimming shortened V by 4 bases and J by 7 bases, and 19 bases separated the two germline ends. The sample originates from a study of regulatory and conventional T cells in RAG deficiency. Whole-study findings and limits: Compared with controls, unique Treg TCR beta sequences dropped around 100-fold in Omenn syndrome and CID/AS. Omenn CD25-high CD127-low cells may be activated cells, not true Tregs.

The repertoire was sequenced with immunoSEQ multiplex PCR; TCRdb's copy has only in-frame clones and lacks some. This table holds around 29,000 clones, just over 90% found once. The sorted regulatory T cells were CD4+, CD25-high and CD127-low, with genomic DNA sequenced. The same specimen was also included in a second study, on regulatory T cells. That report adds: The primer mix had 52 TRBV and 13 TRBJ primers.

The sequence derives from a human donor in good health. The rearrangement uses TRBV7-8 and TRBJ1-4; maybe TRBD1 (6 bases). The sequenced material came from Tregs sorted from blood. As DNA, the CDR3 is TGTGCCAGCAGCTCCTCTTACAGGGTTCAGGGTGAAAAACTGTTTTTT. Protein sequence: CASSSSYRVQGEKLFF.